The 4 T cell receptor beta chains reported below all come from one sample, sequenced in a study of T cells in Graves' hyperthyroidism and ophthalmopathy. TCR beta CDR3 region amplification was performed from RNA transcripts. An initial round of RT-PCR targeting the TCR CDR3 relied on the HTBI primer set. TCRdb ran MiXCR on the multiplex PCR reads and lists one entry per CDR3 protein. This sample carries 310,000 or so distinct CDR3 sequences, about a sixth of them seen once, and the ten largest clones take around 55%. The sequenced material came from blood. These receptors came from a woman aged 55 to 70 with Graves' ophthalmopathy.

Comment on this clonotype: A much larger clone sits a single nucleotide away, making a read error possible. The chain combines TRBV6-5 with TRBJ2-3, with D unclear. There are 13 residues in the CDR3. The germline V gene has CDR1 MNHEY and CDR2 SVGAGI. The CDR3 coding sequence is TGTGCCAGCGGTTACACGGTAGAGGATACGCAGTATTTT. Protein product: CASGYTVEDTQYF.

The chain combines TRBV10-3 with TRBJ1-1; 9 bases are a match to TRBD1. V gave up 3 bases and J gave up 11 bases; unmatched junction bases: 16. Germline CDR1 is ENHRY and CDR2 is SYGVKD. The CDR3 is 16 amino acids. The CDR3, as DNA: TGTGCCATCAGTGATCCGGGACAGGGCCCTGTCGATAGGGCTTTCTTT. Its protein product is CAISDPGQGPVDRAFF.

The sample holds many counts of this clonotype. The V gene is TRBV11-2, the J gene TRBJ2-7, with TRBD1 as a possible D gene (6 bases). Germline V gives CDR1 SGHAT, CDR2 FQNNGV. The CDR3 sequence is 15 residues long. Trimming removed 1 base from V and 4 bases from J, with 14 bases in between. The CDR3 spells CASSLARGSWYEQYF. DNA of the CDR3: TGTGCCAGCAGCTTAGCCAGGGGTTCATGGTACGAGCAGTACTTC.

In this sample, this clonotype turned up many times. The V gene is TRBV5-1, the J gene TRBJ1-4; TRBD1 might be the D (5 bases). CDR1 is SGHRS and CDR2 is YFSETQ in the germline V gene. The V and J ends lost 1 base and 8 bases respectively, with 18 bases between them. The CDR3 is 16 amino acids. CDR3 DNA sequence: TGCGCCAGCAGCTTGTCGGGGGGGTCAGATGTGGAAAAACTGTTTTTT. This encodes CASSLSGGSDVEKLFF.